Shown below are 2 T cell receptor beta chains from a single sample sequenced in a study of blood T cell repertoires in COVID-19 (TCRdb year 2020). Library generation was performed with the immunoSEQ multiplex PCR assay. Drawn from immuneACCESS, this table holds only the in-frame rearrangements with V and J called that TCRdb kept. Clones are partly lost; checked studies trace under half to an unresolved V gene and leave the rest unexplained. The sample yields over 200,000 clones; around 80% were counted once. The top ten clonotypes cover over 1% of the sample. The sequenced sample consisted of peripheral blood. The origin of the receptors is a woman aged 25 to 39 with COVID-19, enrolled during active disease.

V gene TRBV19 combines with J gene TRBJ1-4, with TRBD1 matching 9 bases. CDR1 LNHDA and CDR2 SQIVND come from the germline V gene (reference sequence). The CDR3 length is 15 residues. Unmatched junction bases numbered 9, after V lost 5 bases and J lost 8 bases. CDR3 residues: CASSPPGTGNEKLFF. In nucleotides, the CDR3 is TGTGCCAGTAGTCCCCCCGGGACAGGGAACGAAAAACTGTTTTTT.

V gene TRBV18 combines with J gene TRBJ2-5; 7 nucleotides agree with TRBD2. V trimming: 3 bases; J trimming: 4 bases; junction bases outside the gene matches: 8. Germline CDR1 KGHSH, CDR2 LQKENI. This CDR3 contains 15 residues. DNA of the CDR3: TGTGCCAGCTCACCCTTGTCTGGACTAGGAGAGACCCAGTACTTC. Translation: CASSPLSGLGETQYF.